The 27 T cell receptor beta chains presented below share a single source sample, sequenced in a study of blood T cell repertoires in COVID-19. Assay used: immunoSEQ multiplex PCR; TCRdb lists only in-frame clones, some missing. The sample carries roughly 100,000 clones, about 87% recorded once. Sequenced: peripheral blood. These TCRs come from a middle-aged man with acute or convalescent COVID-19.

This chain connects TRBV19 to TRBJ2-7; the match to TRBD2 covers 11 bases. After removal of 1 base from V and 2 bases from J, the junction contained 1 base not matched to a gene. CDR1 and CDR2 (germline): LNHDA, SQIVND (reference sequence). The CDR3 is 15 amino acids. The CDR3 here is CASSIGLAGTYEQYF. CDR3 bases: TGTGCCAGTAGTATAGGACTAGCGGGAACCTACGAGCAGTACTTC.

This chain links TRBV19 with TRBJ2-3, with a weak D call TRBD2 (6 bases). CDR1 LNHDA and CDR2 SQIVND come from the germline V gene (reference sequence). With 7 bases removed from V and 2 bases from J, the gap between germline ends came to 10 bases. CDR3 length: 13 residues. CDR3 sequence: CASTSDFTDTQYF. The DNA for the CDR3 is TGTGCCAGTACTAGCGATTTCACAGATACGCAGTATTTT. The whole variable domain, remainder taken from reference TRBV19 and TRBJ2-3, is DGGITQSPKYLFRKEGQNVTLSCEQNLNHDAMYWYRQDPGQGLRLIYYSQIVNDFQKGDIAEGYSVSREKKESFPLTVTSAQKNPTAFYLCASTSDFTDTQYFGPGTRLTVL.

The rearrangement joins TRBV5-1 to TRBJ1-2; possibly TRBD1 for D (5 bases). The V and J ends lost 0 bases and 4 bases respectively, with 10 bases between them. Germline V CDR1 and CDR2: SGHRS, YFSETQ. The CDR3 consists of 14 residues. CDR3 sequence reads: CASSLARDSYGYTF. DNA of the CDR3: TGCGCCAGCAGCTTGGCACGAGACAGCTATGGCTACACCTTC. The whole variable domain, remainder taken from reference TRBV5-1 and TRBJ1-2, is KAGVTQTPRYLIKTRGQQVTLSCSPISGHRSVSWYQQTPGQGLQFLFEYFSETQRNKGNFPGRFSGRQFSNSRSEMNVSTLELGDSALYLCASSLARDSYGYTFGSGTRLTVV.

The CDR3 DNA reads as TGCGCCAGCAGCAAAGGAGAAAAGGGGATCGCTGAAGCTTTCTTT. Encoded protein: CASSKGEKGIAEAFF. The chain couples TRBV4-1 to TRBJ1-1; TRBD1 might be the D (5 bases). V was shortened by 5 bases and J by 6 bases, with 19 bases between the two germline ends. This CDR3 region has 15 residues. Germline V gene lookup returns CDR1 MGHRA and CDR2 YSYEKL.

The CDR3 here is CASSQGRWDTQYF. The CDR3 DNA reads as TGTGCCAGCAGCCAGGGGAGGTGGGATACGCAGTATTTT. This rearrangement joins TRBV14 to TRBJ2-3, with D perhaps matching TRBD2 (6 bases). The germline V gene has CDR1 SGHDN and CDR2 FVKESK. Trimming removed 3 bases from V and 6 bases from J, with 10 bases in between. The CDR3 is 13 residues long.

V gene TRBV2 combines with J gene TRBJ2-3, with 7 bases fitting TRBD1. Germline loops: CDR1 SNHLY, CDR2 FYNNEI. This CDR3 region has 13 residues. V lost 4 bases to trimming and J lost 12 bases; unmatched junction nucleotides: 10. As DNA, the CDR3 is TGTGCCAGCAGTGGGACAGGTAGAGTGGGCCAGTATTTT. Encoded protein: CASSGTGRVGQYF.

The rearrangement joins TRBV7-8 to TRBJ1-5; D is ambiguous. Germline lookup yields CDR1 SGHVS and CDR2 FQNEAQ. CDR3 size: 15 residues. Trimming pared 2 bases from V and 1 base from J, leaving 9 bases between. The CDR3 sequence is CASSLPGASNQPQHF. CDR3 in DNA: TGTGCCAGCAGCTTACCGGGAGCGAGCAATCAGCCCCAGCATTTT.

The rearrangement links TRBV14 to TRBJ2-5, with D unresolved. Per the germline V gene, CDR1 is SGHDN and CDR2 is FVKESK. Deletions cut 0 bases from V and 6 bases from J, with 8 bases between. The CDR3 runs to 13 residues. The CDR3: CASSQDLLKTQYF. For the CDR3, the DNA is TGTGCCAGCAGCCAAGATCTGTTAAAGACCCAGTACTTC.

This clone was seen a single time. The rearrangement joins TRBV6-1 to TRBJ2-6; no definite D call. The CDR3 length is 15 residues. Germline V gene data show CDR1 as MNHNS and CDR2 as SASEGT. The V and J ends lost 3 bases and 4 bases respectively, with 10 bases between them. The CDR3 loop is CASSDQAWGANVLTF. CDR3 in DNA: TGTGCCAGCAGTGATCAGGCTTGGGGGGCCAACGTCCTGACTTTC.

This chain links TRBV18 with TRBJ1-5, with no clear D. The germline V gene has CDR1 KGHSH and CDR2 LQKENI. This CDR3 is 14 amino acids long. The ends were cut back, 1 base at V and 6 bases at J, with 10 bases in the middle. The CDR3 here is CASSPRADPQPQHF. CDR3 nucleotide sequence: TGTGCCAGCTCACCACGGGCAGATCCTCAGCCCCAGCATTTT.

DNA for the CDR3: TGTGCCAGCAGTGGACTAGCTTTATACAATGAGCAGTTCTTC. It specifies CASSGLALYNEQFF. The chain has TRBV2 and TRBJ2-1, with 7 bases aligning to TRBD2. The CDR3 spans 14 residues. Germline CDR1 SNHLY, CDR2 FYNNEI. The ends lost 4 bases at V and 4 bases at J; junction bases unmatched: 4.

The rearrangement joins TRBV28 to TRBJ2-7; TRBD1 aligns across 7 bases. With V trimmed by 4 bases and J by 4 bases, 7 bases remained unmatched. Looked up from germline, CDR1 is MDHEN and CDR2 is SYDVKM. The length of the CDR3 is 14 residues. CDR3 coding DNA: TGTGCCAGCAGTTACAGGGGCCGTCCTTACGAGCAGTACTTC. Residues: CASSYRGRPYEQYF.

The chain recombines TRBV5-1 with TRBJ2-7; D may be TRBD1 (5 bases). V was pared by 1 base and J by 3 bases, with 8 bases between. The germline V gene encodes CDR1 SGHRS and CDR2 YFSETQ. CDR3 size: 13 residues. The CDR3 loop reads CASSLLGDYEQYF. CDR3 coding DNA: TGCGCCAGCAGCTTGTTAGGGGACTACGAGCAGTACTTC.

The chain recombines TRBV24-1 with TRBJ2-7; perhaps TRBD2 as D (6 bases). Germline V gene lookup returns CDR1 KGHDR and CDR2 SFDVKD. The germline V and J ends were trimmed by 5 bases and 2 bases, with 12 bases remaining between them. The CDR3 sequence is 14 residues long. The CDR3 nucleotides are TGTGCCACCAGTGTGGGAGGTGGAACCTACGAGCAGTACTTC. Translating it yields CATSVGGGTYEQYF.

The chain combines TRBV2 with TRBJ1-2; 7 nucleotides align to TRBD1. The CDR3 is 15 amino acids. J was trimmed by 9 bases and V by 2 bases; bases with no gene match: 12. Germline-derived CDR1 and CDR2 are SNHLY and FYNNEI. The CDR3 here is CASSEKVDRIASYTF. Here the CDR3 DNA reads TGTGCCAGCAGTGAAAAGGTGGACAGGATTGCCAGCTACACCTTC.

CDR3 bases: TGTGCCAGCAGCACCCCGGGACAGGGGTACTATGGCTACACCTTC. It yields the protein CASSTPGQGYYGYTF. The rearrangement joins TRBV5-4 to TRBJ1-2; 10 bases fit TRBD1. Germline CDR1 reads SGHNT; CDR2 reads YYREEE (reference sequence). Unmatched junction bases numbered 6, after V lost 4 bases and J lost 3 bases. This CDR3 is built from 15 residues.

The rearrangement links TRBV19 to TRBJ2-7; D is possibly TRBD2 (6 bases). V lost 2 bases to trimming and J lost 4 bases, with 15 bases between them. Looked up from germline, CDR1 is LNHDA and CDR2 is SQIVND (reference sequence). The CDR3 has 15 amino acids. CDR3 loop: CASSIRAGLDYEQYF. The CDR3 DNA sequence: TGTGCCAGTAGTATACGGGCGGGGCTAGATTACGAGCAGTACTTC.

The CDR3 nucleotides are TGTGCCAGCAGTTTACGGGGGAGCACCTACGAGCAGTACTTC. Its translation is CASSLRGSTYEQYF. The chain uses TRBV27 and TRBJ2-7, with D maybe TRBD2 (6 bases). The CDR3 is 14 residues long. The germline V gene has CDR1 MNHEY and CDR2 SMNVEV (reference sequence). Between the trimmed V and J ends, which lost 2 bases and 2 bases, there was a span of 10 bases.

The chain links TRBV7-9 to TRBJ1-2; 9 bases agree with TRBD1. V shed 5 bases, J shed 6 bases, and the junction held 4 bases outside the gene matches. The CDR3 is 13 residues long. CDR1 is SEHNR and CDR2 is FQNEAQ in the germline V gene (reference sequence). The CDR3 protein is CASSMGQGDGYTF. CDR3 in DNA: TGTGCCAGCAGCATGGGACAGGGTGATGGCTACACCTTC. The full variable domain, completed using reference TRBV7-9 and TRBJ1-2, is DTGVSQNPRHKITKRGQNVTFRCDPISEHNRLYWYRQTLGQGPEFLTYFQNEAQLEKSRLLSDRFSAERPKGSFSTLEIQRTEQGDSAMYLCASSMGQGDGYTFGSGTRLTVV.

The chain joins TRBV27 to TRBJ2-1; the D gene is possibly TRBD1 (6 bases). Germline V gene sequence: CDR1 MNHEY, CDR2 SMNVEV (reference sequence). Trimming stripped 0 bases from V and 1 base from J, with 10 bases between. The CDR3 sequence is 16 residues long. DNA of the CDR3: TGTGCCAGCAGTTTATCCGGGCAGGGGTCCTACAATGAGCAGTTCTTC. It encodes CASSLSGQGSYNEQFF.

The chain links TRBV5-4 to TRBJ2-1; 9 nucleotides align to TRBD2. This CDR3 has 14 amino acids. Germline trimming cut 3 bases from V and 8 bases from J; bases unmatched to any gene: 6. Germline CDR1 and CDR2: SGHNT and YYREEE (reference sequence). DNA of the CDR3: TGTGCCAGCAGCTCCGGGACTAGCTTAGATGAGCAGTTCTTC. Protein: CASSSGTSLDEQFF.

The V and J genes are TRBV2 and TRBJ2-7, with TRBD1 matching 7 bases. CDR3 length: 18 amino acids. In germline, CDR1 is SNHLY, CDR2 FYNNEI. V gave up 7 bases and J gave up 0 bases; unmatched junction bases: 18. This chain's CDR3 is CASIATHLTGAASYEQYF. Written as DNA, the CDR3 is TGTGCCAGCATCGCAACTCACCTTACAGGGGCAGCCTCCTACGAGCAGTACTTC.

J is TRBJ2-7 and V is TRBV9; possibly TRBD2 for D (5 bases). Germline V gene data show CDR1 as SGDLS and CDR2 as YYNGEE. V lost 0 bases and J 6 bases, leaving 10 bases between the germline ends. This CDR3 is built from 13 residues. The CDR3 DNA follows: TGTGCCAGCAGCGTAGGTAGCGTCGGCGAGCAGTACTTC. It codes for CASSVGSVGEQYF.

The chain uses TRBV14 and TRBJ2-5; D possibly corresponds to TRBD1 (6 bases). The germline gives CDR1 SGHDN, CDR2 FVKESK. The germline V and J ends were trimmed by 10 bases and 1 base, with 13 bases remaining between them. CDR3 length: 13 amino acids. CDR3 amino acids: CATSQGLQETQYF. As DNA, the CDR3 is TGTGCCACCTCGCAGGGGCTCCAAGAGACCCAGTACTTC. The variable domain in full, with the rest retrieved from reference TRBV14 and TRBJ2-5, is EAGVTQFPSHSVIEKGQTVTLRCDPISGHDNLYWYRRVMGKEIKFLLHFVKESKQDESGMPNNRFLAERTGGTYSTLKVQPAELEDSGVYFCATSQGLQETQYFGPGTRLLVL.

The rearrangement joins TRBV12-5 to TRBJ2-1, with D possibly being TRBD1 (6 bases). CDR1 and CDR2 from the germline V gene are LGHNT and FRNRAP. V lost 2 bases, J lost 12 bases, and 11 bases lay in between. The CDR3 is 12 amino acids. The CDR3 loop reads CASGLPRGPQFF. The CDR3 nucleotides read TGTGCTAGTGGTTTGCCCAGGGGACCGCAGTTCTTC.

The genes are TRBV3-1 (or the pseudogene TRBV3-2) and TRBJ2-1; 7 bases line up with TRBD2. V was pared by 4 bases and J by 7 bases, with 19 bases of the junction left unmatched. The CDR3 loop spans 18 amino acids. CDR1 LGHDT and CDR2 YNNKEL come from the germline V gene (reference sequence). The CDR3 reads CASSPPGGGLVFSNEQFF. For the CDR3, the DNA is TGTGCCAGCAGCCCACCTGGGGGAGGGTTGGTTTTTTCTAATGAGCAGTTCTTC.

The V gene is TRBV2, the J gene TRBJ2-1; 9 nucleotides agree with TRBD2. The germline gives CDR1 SNHLY, CDR2 FYNNEI. J lost 8 bases, V lost 5 bases, and 10 bases had no gene match. The CDR3 contains 15 residues. DNA for the CDR3: TGTGCCAGCAGTACCCTAGCGGGAAATTTGGATGAGCAGTTCTTC. This encodes CASSTLAGNLDEQFF.